The following is a T cell receptor (beta chain) sequence with its context. Its antigen is unknown. The data were obtained in a study of T cell responses to AZD1222 COVID-19 vaccine. Regarding the study as a whole: Spike was spanned by vaccine-associated CD4 TCRs, which were dominant at 160-218 and 743-854. Clonal diversity may have been underestimated, and the donors were mostly white British, with more females than males.

This table comes from immunoSEQ multiplex PCR, and its TCRdb copy is limited to in-frame clones, with some not included. This sample has about 120,000 clones, with just over 90% found just once. Sequencing was performed on peripheral blood, taken on day 0 of AZD1222 vaccination. This sequence originates from an adult in good health.

CDR3 residues: CASSIYGGGRDYGYTF. In nucleotides, the CDR3 is TGTGCCAGTAGTATATATGGAGGGGGAAGGGACTATGGCTACACCTTC. This chain links TRBV19 with TRBJ1-2; weak D call: TRBD1 (6 bases). Germline V gene lookup returns CDR1 LNHDA and CDR2 SQIVND (reference sequence). This CDR3 contains 16 residues. V was pared by 2 bases and J by 3 bases, with 16 bases between.